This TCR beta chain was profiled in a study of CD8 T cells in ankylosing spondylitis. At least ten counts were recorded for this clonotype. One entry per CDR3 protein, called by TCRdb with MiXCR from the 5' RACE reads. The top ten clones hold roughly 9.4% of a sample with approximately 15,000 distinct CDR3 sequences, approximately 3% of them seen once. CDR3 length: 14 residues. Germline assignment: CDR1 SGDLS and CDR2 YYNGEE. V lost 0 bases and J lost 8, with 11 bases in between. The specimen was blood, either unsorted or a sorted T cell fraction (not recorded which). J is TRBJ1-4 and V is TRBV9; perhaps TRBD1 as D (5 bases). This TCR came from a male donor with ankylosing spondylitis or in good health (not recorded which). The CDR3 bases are TGTGCCAGCAGCGTAGCGGGGGTCGGAGAAAAACTGTTTTTT. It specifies CASSVAGVGEKLFF.